This T cell receptor beta chain was obtained from a study of cytomegalovirus exposure and HLA in healthy donors. Study summary: The roughly 130 validation repertoires, a later analysis reported, used the same platform as the 550 to 700 repertoires from the first cohort. Study-wide findings and caveats: A later analysis found first-cohort TCR clusters tended to co-occur in the approximately 110 validation repertoires. The CMV antigen specificity of a few CMV-associated chains was confirmed through in vitro analysis.

The protocol was immunoSEQ multiplex PCR, while the TCRdb copy is restricted to in-frame clones and leaves out a portion. The sample carries about 140,000 clones, roughly 90% recorded once. The CDR3 runs 14 residues. Trimming took 3 bases from V and 5 from J; bases not matched to a gene: 4. Germline CDR1 is SEHNR and CDR2 is FQNEAQ (reference sequence). Points on this clone: The target antigen is unknown.

This TCR was recovered from a man younger than 35 in good health and CMV-seropositive. Specimen: PBMCs. The chain is built from TRBV7-9 and TRBJ1-1, with 9 bases identical to TRBD1. The CDR3 DNA sequence: TGTGCCAGCAGCTTCACAGGGGGCTGGACTGAAGCTTTCTTT. It is translated as CASSFTGGWTEAFF.